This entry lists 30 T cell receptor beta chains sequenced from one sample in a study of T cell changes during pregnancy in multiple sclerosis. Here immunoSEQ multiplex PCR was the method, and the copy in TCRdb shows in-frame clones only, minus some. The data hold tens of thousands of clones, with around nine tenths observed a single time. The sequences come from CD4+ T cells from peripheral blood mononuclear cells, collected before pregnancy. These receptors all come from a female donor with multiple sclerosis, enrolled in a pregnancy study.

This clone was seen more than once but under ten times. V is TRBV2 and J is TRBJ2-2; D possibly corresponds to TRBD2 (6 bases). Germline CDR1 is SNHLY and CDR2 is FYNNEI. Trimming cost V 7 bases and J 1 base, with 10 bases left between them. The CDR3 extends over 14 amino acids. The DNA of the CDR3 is TGTGCCAGCATCTCCGGGGGGAACACCGGGGAGCTGTTTTTT. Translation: CASISGGNTGELFF.

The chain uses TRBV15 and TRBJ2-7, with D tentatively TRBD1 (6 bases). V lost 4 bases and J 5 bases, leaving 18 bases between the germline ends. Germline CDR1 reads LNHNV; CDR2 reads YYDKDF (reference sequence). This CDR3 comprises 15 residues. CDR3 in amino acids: CATSNMGAVQHEQYF. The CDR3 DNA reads TGTGCCACCAGCAATATGGGGGCGGTTCAGCACGAGCAGTACTTC. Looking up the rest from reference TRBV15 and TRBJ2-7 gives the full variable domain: DAMVIQNPRYQVTQFGKPVTLSCSQTLNHNVMYWYQQKSSQAPKLLFHYYDKDFNNEADTPDNFQSRRPNTSFCFLDIRSPGLGDTAMYLCATSNMGAVQHEQYFGPGTRLTVT.

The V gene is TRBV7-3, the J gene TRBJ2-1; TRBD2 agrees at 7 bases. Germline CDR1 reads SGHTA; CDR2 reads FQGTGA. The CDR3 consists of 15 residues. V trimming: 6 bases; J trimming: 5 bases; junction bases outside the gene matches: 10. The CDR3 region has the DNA TGTGCCAGCAGTTTACGCGGGGGACCCGACAATGAGCAGTTCTTC. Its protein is CASSLRGGPDNEQFF.

The CDR3 sequence is CASNRVPKSTDTQYF. The DNA for the CDR3 is TGTGCCAGCAACAGGGTGCCAAAAAGCACAGATACGCAGTATTTT. This rearrangement joins TRBV28 to TRBJ2-3; possibly TRBD1 for D (6 bases). From germline, CDR1 is MDHEN and CDR2 SYDVKM. Trimming took off 7 bases at V and 0 bases at J, with 14 bases between the two ends. The CDR3 consists of 15 residues.

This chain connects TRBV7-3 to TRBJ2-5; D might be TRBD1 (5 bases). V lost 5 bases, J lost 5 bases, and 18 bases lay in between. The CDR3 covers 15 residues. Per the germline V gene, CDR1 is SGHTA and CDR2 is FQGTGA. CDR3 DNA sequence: TGTGCCAGCAGCCCTGGACAAAACCAGGAGGAGACCCAGTACTTC. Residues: CASSPGQNQEETQYF.

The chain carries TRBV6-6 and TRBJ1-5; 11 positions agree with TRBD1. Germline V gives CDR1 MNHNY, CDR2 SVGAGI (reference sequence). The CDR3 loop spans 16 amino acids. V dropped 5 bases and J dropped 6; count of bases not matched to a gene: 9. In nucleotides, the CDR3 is TGTGCCAGCAGTAGCGGACAGGGGGCCAGGGGTCAGCCCCAGCATTTT. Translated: CASSSGQGARGQPQHF.

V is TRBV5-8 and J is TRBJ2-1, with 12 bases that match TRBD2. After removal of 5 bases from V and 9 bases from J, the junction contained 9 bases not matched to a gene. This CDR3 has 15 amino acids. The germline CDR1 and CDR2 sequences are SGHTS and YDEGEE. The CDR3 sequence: CASRSLAGGPSEQFF. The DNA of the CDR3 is TGTGCCAGCAGATCTCTAGCGGGAGGGCCCAGTGAGCAGTTCTTC. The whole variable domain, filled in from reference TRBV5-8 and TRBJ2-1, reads EAGVTQSPTHLIKTRGQQATLRCSPISGHTSVYWYQQALGLGLQFLLWYDEGEERNRGNFPPRFSGRQFPNYSSELNVNALELEDSALYLCASRSLAGGPSEQFFGPGTRLTVL.

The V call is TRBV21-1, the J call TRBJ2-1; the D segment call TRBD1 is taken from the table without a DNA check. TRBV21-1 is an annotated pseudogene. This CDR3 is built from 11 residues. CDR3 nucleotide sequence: TGTGCCAACTTCGACAGTCATGAGCAGTTCTTC. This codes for CANFDSHEQFF.

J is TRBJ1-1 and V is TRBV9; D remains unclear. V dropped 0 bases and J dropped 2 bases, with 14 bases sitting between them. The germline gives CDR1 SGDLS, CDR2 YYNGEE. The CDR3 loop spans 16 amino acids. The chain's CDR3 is CASSVGSGSFNTEAFF. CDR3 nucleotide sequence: TGTGCCAGCAGCGTAGGGAGCGGCAGCTTTAACACTGAAGCTTTCTTT.

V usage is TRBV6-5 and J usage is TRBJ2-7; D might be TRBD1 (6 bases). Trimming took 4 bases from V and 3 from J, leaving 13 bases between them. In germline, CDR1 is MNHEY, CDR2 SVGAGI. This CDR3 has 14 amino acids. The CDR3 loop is CASSFLSTGYEQYF. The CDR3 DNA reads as TGTGCCAGCAGTTTCCTCTCGACAGGCTACGAGCAGTACTTC.

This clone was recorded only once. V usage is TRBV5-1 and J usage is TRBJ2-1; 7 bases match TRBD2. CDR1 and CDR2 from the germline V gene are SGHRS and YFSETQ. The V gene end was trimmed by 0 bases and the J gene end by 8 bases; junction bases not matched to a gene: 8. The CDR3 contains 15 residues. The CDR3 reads CASSLAGGRGDEQFF. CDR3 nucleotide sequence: TGCGCCAGCAGCTTGGCGGGCGGGAGAGGGGATGAGCAGTTCTTC.

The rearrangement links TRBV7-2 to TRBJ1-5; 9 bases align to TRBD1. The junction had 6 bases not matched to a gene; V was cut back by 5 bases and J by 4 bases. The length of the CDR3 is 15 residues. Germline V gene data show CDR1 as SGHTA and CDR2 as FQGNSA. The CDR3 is CASSQSDRGNQPQHF. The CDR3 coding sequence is TGTGCCAGCAGCCAATCGGACAGGGGAAATCAGCCCCAGCATTTT.

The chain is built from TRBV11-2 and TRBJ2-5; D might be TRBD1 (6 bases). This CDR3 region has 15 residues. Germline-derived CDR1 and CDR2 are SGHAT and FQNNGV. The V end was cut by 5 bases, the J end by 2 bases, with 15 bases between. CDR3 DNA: TGTGCCAGCAGCGTGAGGGACACCCCGCAAGAGACCCAGTACTTC. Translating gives CASSVRDTPQETQYF.

The CDR3 reads CASGFGGSTEAFF. Here the CDR3 DNA reads TGTGCTAGTGGTTTTGGGGGGAGCACTGAAGCTTTCTTT. The chain uses TRBV12-5 and TRBJ1-1; maybe TRBD1 (5 bases). Per germline, CDR1 LGHNT and CDR2 FRNRAP. The CDR3 has 13 residues. V was shortened by 3 bases and J by 4 bases, with 9 bases between the two germline ends. Together with reference TRBV12-5 and TRBJ1-1, the CDR3 gives the full variable domain: DARVTQTPRHKVTEMGQEVTMRCQPILGHNTVFWYRQTMMQGLELLAYFRNRAPLDDSGMPKDRFSAEMPDATLATLKIQPSEPRDSAVYFCASGFGGSTEAFFGQGTRLTVV.

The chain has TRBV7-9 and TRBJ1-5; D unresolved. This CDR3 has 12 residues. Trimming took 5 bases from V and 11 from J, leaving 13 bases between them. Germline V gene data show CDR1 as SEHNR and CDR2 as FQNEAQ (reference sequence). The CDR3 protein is CASSPDVGAQHF. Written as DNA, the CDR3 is TGTGCCAGCAGCCCCGACGTGGGAGCCCAGCATTTT.

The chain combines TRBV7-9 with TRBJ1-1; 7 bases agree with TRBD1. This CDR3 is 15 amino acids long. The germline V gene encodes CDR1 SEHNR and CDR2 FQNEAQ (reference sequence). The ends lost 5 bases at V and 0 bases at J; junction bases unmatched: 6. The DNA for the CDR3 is TGTGCCAGCAGCACCCGGGACAGCCTGAACACTGAAGCTTTCTTT. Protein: CASSTRDSLNTEAFF.

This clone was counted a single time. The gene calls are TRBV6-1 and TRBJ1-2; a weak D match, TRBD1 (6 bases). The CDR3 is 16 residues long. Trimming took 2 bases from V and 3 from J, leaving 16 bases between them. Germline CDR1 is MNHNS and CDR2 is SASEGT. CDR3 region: CASSERDIRSYYGYTF. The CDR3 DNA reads TGTGCCAGCAGTGAAAGGGACATCCGCTCCTACTATGGCTACACCTTC.

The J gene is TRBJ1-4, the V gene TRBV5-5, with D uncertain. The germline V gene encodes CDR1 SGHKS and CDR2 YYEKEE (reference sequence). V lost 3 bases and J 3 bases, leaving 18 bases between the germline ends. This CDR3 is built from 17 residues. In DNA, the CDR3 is TGTGCCAGCAGCTGGCGGAGGTCGACCATGGCTAATGAAAAACTGTTTTTT. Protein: CASSWRRSTMANEKLFF.

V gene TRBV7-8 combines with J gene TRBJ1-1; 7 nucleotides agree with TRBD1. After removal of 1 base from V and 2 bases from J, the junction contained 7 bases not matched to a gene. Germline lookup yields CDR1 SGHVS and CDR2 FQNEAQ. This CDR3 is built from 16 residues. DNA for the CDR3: TGTGCCAGCAGCTTAGTCGGCGGACAGGTTAACACTGAAGCTTTCTTT. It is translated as CASSLVGGQVNTEAFF.

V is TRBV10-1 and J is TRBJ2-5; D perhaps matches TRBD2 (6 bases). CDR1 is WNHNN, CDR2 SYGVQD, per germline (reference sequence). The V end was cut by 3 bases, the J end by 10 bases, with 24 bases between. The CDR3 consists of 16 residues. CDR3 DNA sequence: TGCGCCAGCAGTGACTCTTGGCGGAGCGGGCCTGGAAGCCAGTACTTC. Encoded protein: CASSDSWRSGPGSQYF.

CDR3 DNA: TGTGCCAGCAGCCGACAGGGGGAGATTCAGCCCCAGCATTTT. As protein: CASSRQGEIQPQHF. The V and J genes are TRBV7-8 and TRBJ1-5; 9 bases map to TRBD1. Germline CDR1 and CDR2: SGHVS and FQNEAQ. The CDR3 extends over 14 amino acids. J was trimmed by 6 bases and V by 5 bases; bases with no gene match: 5.

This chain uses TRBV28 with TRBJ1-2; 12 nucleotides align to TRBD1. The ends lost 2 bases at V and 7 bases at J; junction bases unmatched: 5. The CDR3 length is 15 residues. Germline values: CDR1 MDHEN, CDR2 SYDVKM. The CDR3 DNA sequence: TGTGCCAGCAGTTTAGGGGACAGGGGGCGCGGTGGCTACACCTTC. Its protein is CASSLGDRGRGGYTF.

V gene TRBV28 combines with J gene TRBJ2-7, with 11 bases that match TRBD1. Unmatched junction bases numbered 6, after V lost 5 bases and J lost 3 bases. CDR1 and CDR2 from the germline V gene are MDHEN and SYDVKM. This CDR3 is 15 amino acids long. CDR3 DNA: TGTGCCAGCAGTCGGGGACAGGGGGACCTCTACGAGCAGTACTTC. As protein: CASSRGQGDLYEQYF.

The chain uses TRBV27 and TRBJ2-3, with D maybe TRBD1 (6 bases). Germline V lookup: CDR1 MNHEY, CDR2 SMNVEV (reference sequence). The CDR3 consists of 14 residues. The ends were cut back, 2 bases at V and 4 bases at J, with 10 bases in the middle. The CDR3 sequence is CASSLIRGADTQYF. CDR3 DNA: TGTGCCAGCAGTTTAATCAGGGGTGCAGATACGCAGTATTTT.

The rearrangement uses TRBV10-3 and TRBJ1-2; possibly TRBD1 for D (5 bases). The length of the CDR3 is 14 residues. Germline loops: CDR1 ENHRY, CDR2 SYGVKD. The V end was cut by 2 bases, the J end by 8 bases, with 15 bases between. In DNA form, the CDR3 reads TGTGCCATCAGTGAGGGTGGACAAATAGGGGGCTACACCTTC. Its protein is CAISEGGQIGGYTF.

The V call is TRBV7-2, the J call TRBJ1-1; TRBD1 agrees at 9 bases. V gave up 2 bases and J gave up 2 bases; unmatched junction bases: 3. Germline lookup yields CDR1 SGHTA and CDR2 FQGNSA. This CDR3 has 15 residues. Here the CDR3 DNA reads TGTGCCAGCAGCTTATGGACAGGGGCAAACACTGAAGCTTTCTTT. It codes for CASSLWTGANTEAFF.

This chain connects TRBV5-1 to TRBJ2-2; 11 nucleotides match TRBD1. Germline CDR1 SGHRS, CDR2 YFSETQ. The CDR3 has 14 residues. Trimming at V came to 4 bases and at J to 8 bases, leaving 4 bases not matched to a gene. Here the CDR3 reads CASSPGQGAGELFF. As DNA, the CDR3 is TGCGCCAGCAGCCCCGGACAGGGGGCAGGGGAGCTGTTTTTT.

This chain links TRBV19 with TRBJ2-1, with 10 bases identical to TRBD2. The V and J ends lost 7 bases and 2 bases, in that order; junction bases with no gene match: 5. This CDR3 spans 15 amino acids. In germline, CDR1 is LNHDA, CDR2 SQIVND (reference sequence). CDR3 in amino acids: CASTLGLATYNEQFF. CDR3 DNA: TGTGCCAGTACCCTGGGACTAGCGACCTACAATGAGCAGTTCTTC. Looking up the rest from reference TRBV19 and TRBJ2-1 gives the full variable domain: DGGITQSPKYLFRKEGQNVTLSCEQNLNHDAMYWYRQDPGQGLRLIYYSQIVNDFQKGDIAEGYSVSREKKESFPLTVTSAQKNPTAFYLCASTLGLATYNEQFFGPGTRLTVL.

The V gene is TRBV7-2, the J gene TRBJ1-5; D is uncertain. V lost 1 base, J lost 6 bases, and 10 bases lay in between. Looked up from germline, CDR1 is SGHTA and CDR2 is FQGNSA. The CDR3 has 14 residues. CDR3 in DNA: TGTGCCAGCAGCTTAGACTCGTCCGGTCAGCCCCAGCATTTT. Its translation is CASSLDSSGQPQHF. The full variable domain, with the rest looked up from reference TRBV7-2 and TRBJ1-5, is GAGVSQSPSNKVTEKGKDVELRCDPISGHTALYWYRQSLGQGLEFLIYFQGNSAPDKSGLPSDRFSAERTGGSVSTLTIQRTQQEDSAVYLCASSLDSSGQPQHFGDGTRLSIL.

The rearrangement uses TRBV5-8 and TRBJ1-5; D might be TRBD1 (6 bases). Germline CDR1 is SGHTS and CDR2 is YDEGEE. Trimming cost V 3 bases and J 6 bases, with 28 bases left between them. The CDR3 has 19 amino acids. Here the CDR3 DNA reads TGTGCCAGCAGCTCGGACAGACTGTGGGGGGGGCGATCTGGTCAGCCCCAGCATTTT. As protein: CASSSDRLWGGRSGQPQHF.